The rows below give T cell receptor beta chains drawn from one sample of a study of T cells in Graves' hyperthyroidism and ophthalmopathy. TCRdb ran MiXCR on the multiplex PCR reads and lists one entry per CDR3 protein. The sample has over 400,000 distinct CDR3 sequences; about 22% are singletons. The sequenced sample was blood. The receptors come from a woman in her 70s with Graves' ophthalmopathy. Each CDR3 is given with its conserved first and last residue. The D gene is left open where the match is weak. Expanded clones are given a class, and other clones once, few, many or no size at all.

.	TRBV28	many	13	TRBJ1-1	TGTGCCAGCTGGGCGGGGGTTCTCGCGAAAGCTTTCTTT	CASWAGVLAKAFF
TRBD1	TRBV19	few	15	TRBJ1-1	TGTGCCAGTACCAAGACAGGGGGCAAGAACACTGAAGCTTTCTTT	CASTKTGGKNTEAFF
TRBD1	TRBV7-2	.	16	TRBJ1-2	TGTGCCAGCAGCGATAGGACAGGCTATATTAACTATGGCTACACCTTC	CASSDRTGYINYGYTF
.	TRBV2	many	15	TRBJ2-3	TGTGCCAGCAGCCTCAGGGGACTACCAGAGGATACGCAGTATTTT	CASSLRGLPEDTQYF
.	TRBV30	many	12	TRBJ1-6	TGTGCCTGGACCTACAGGGCGGCACCCCTCCACTTT	CAWTYRAAPLHF
.	TRBV7-8	few	11	TRBJ1-2	TGTGCCAGCGGGGACTTCTTTGGCTACACCTTC	CASGDFFGYTF
TRBD2	TRBV10-3	few	16	TRBJ2-7	TGTGCCATCAGTGAGCGACTAGCGGAAACCTCCTACGAGCAGTACTTC	CAISERLAETSYEQYF
TRBD2	TRBV7-2	many	16	TRBJ2-1	TGTGCCAGCAGCTTGGCGAGCGGGAGCAGGTACAATGAGCAGTTCTTC	CASSLASGSRYNEQFF
.	TRBV7-9	few	14	TRBJ2-1	TGTGCCAGCAGCTTAGCGGGACAGGAGCGGGGACGGTTCTTC	CASSLAGQERGRFF
TRBD1	TRBV28	few	16	TRBJ1-2	TGTGCCAGCAGTCATCCCCCGGGACAGGGGCATCGTGGCTACACCTTC	CASSHPPGQGHRGYTF
.	TRBV9	.	15	TRBJ2-3	TGTGCCAGCAGCCGGGCGGCGGGACGTACAGATACGCAGTATTTT	CASSRAAGRTDTQYF
TRBD2	TRBV3-1	.	18	TRBJ2-3	TGTGCCAGCAGCCCACTAGCGGGGGGAAGACCCAGCACAGATACGCAGTATTTT	CASSPLAGGRPSTDTQYF
.	TRBV7-8	few	14	TRBJ2-5	TGTGCCAGCAGCTTATCGACCATCCAAGAGACCCAGTACTTC	CASSLSTIQETQYF
.	TRBV6-1	.	11	TRBJ2-1	TGTGCCAGCAGGGAGTTGAATGAGCAGTTCTTC	CASRELNEQFF
.	TRBV7-9	.	15	TRBJ2-4	TGTGCCAGCAGCTTGGTGCAAGGACAGAAAAACATTCAGTACTTC	CASSLVQGQKNIQYF
.	TRBV12-3/TRBV12-4	few	14	TRBJ2-6	TGTGCCAGCAGTTTACGGTCTGGGGCCAACGTCCTGACTTTC	CASSLRSGANVLTF
.	TRBV12-3/TRBV12-4	many	15	TRBJ2-3	TGTGCCAGCAGTTTAGGGGCCCGGACCACAGATACGCAGTATTTT	CASSLGARTTDTQYF